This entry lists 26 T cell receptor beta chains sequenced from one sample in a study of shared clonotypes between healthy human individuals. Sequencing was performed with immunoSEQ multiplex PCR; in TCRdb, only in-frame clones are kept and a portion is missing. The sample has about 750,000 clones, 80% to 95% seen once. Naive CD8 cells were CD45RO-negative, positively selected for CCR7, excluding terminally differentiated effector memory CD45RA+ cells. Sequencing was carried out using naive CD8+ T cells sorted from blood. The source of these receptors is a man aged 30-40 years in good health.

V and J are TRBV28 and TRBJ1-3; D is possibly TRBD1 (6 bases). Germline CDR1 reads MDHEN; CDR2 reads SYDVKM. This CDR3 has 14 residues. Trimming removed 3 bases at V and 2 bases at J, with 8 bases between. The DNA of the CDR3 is TGTGCCAGCAGTTTCGCAGGGGCTGGAAACACCATATATTTT. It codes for CASSFAGAGNTIYF.

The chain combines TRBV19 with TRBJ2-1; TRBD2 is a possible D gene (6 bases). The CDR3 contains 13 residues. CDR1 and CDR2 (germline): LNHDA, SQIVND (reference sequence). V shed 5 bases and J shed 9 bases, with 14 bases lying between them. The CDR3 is CASSGTSWSEQFF. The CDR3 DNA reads TGTGCCAGTAGTGGTACTAGCTGGAGTGAGCAGTTCTTC.

CDR3 protein: CASRNLGTSASYEQYF. DNA for the CDR3: TGTGCCAGCAGGAACTTGGGGACTAGCGCCTCCTACGAGCAGTACTTC. This chain joins TRBV27 and TRBJ2-7; 10 nucleotides align to TRBD2. V was clipped by 6 bases and J by 0 bases; unmatched bases: 8. The V gene's germline CDR1 is MNHEY and CDR2 SMNVEV (reference sequence). The CDR3 spans 16 residues.

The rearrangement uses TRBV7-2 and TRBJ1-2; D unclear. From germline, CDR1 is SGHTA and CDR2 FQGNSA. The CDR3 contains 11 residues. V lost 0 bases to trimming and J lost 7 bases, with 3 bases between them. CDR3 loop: CASSLAGGYTF. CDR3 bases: TGTGCCAGCAGCTTAGCGGGTGGCTACACCTTC. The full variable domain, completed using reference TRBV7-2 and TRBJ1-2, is GAGVSQSPSNKVTEKGKDVELRCDPISGHTALYWYRQSLGQGLEFLIYFQGNSAPDKSGLPSDRFSAERTGGSVSTLTIQRTQQEDSAVYLCASSLAGGYTFGSGTRLTVV.

The CDR3 is CASSLLDGREQFF. CDR3 bases: TGTGCCAGCAGCCTCCTTGACGGGCGTGAGCAGTTCTTC. This sequence joins TRBV6-5 and TRBJ2-1; D gene uncertain. V lost 6 bases, J lost 9 bases, and 15 bases lay in between. Germline V gives CDR1 MNHEY, CDR2 SVGAGI. This CDR3 is 13 amino acids long.

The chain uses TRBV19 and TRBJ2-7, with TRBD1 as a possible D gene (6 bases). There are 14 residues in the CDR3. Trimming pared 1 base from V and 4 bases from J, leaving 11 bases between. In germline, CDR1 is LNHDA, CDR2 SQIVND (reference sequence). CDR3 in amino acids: CASSIVATGYEQYF. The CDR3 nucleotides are TGTGCCAGTAGTATAGTCGCGACAGGATACGAGCAGTACTTC. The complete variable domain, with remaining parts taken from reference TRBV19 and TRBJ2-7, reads DGGITQSPKYLFRKEGQNVTLSCEQNLNHDAMYWYRQDPGQGLRLIYYSQIVNDFQKGDIAEGYSVSREKKESFPLTVTSAQKNPTAFYLCASSIVATGYEQYFGPGTRLTVT.

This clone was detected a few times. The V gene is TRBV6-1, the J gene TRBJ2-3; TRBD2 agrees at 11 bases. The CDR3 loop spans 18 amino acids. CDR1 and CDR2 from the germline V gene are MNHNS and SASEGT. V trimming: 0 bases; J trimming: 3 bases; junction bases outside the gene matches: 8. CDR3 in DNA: TGTGCCAGCAGTGAAGCTTTACTAGCGGGAGCGGAAACAGATACGCAGTATTTT. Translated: CASSEALLAGAETDTQYF.

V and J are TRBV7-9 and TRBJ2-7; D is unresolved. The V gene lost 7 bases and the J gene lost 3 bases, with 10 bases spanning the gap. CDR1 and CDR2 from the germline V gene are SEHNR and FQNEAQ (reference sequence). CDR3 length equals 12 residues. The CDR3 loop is CASTLNRYEQYF. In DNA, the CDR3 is TGTGCCAGCACCCTTAACCGCTACGAGCAGTACTTC.

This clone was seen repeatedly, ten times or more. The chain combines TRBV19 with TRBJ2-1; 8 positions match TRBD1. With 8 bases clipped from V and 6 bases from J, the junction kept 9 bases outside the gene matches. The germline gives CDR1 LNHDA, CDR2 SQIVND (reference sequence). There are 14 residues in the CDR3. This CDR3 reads CASGQGQVFNEQFF. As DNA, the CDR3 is TGTGCCAGTGGGCAGGGACAGGTATTCAATGAGCAGTTCTTC.

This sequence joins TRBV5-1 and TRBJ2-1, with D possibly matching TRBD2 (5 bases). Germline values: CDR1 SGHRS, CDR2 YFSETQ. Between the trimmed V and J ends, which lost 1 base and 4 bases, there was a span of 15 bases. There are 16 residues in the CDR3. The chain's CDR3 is CASSLFEGERYNEQFF. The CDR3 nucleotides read TGCGCCAGCAGCTTGTTCGAGGGAGAAAGGTACAATGAGCAGTTCTTC.

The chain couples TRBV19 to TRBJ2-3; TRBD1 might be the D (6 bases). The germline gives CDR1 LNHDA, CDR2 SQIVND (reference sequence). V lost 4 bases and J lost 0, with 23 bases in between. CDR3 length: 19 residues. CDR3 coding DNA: TGTGCCAGTAGTACCAGGGGACATTCCACCATTACTAGCACAGATACGCAGTATTTT. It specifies CASSTRGHSTITSTDTQYF.

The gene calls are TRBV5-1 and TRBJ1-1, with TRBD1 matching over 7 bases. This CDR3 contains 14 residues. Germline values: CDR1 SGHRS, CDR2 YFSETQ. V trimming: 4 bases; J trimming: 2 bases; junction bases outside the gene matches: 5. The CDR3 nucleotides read TGCGCCAGCAGCCTTTACAGGGGAAACACTGAAGCTTTCTTT. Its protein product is CASSLYRGNTEAFF.

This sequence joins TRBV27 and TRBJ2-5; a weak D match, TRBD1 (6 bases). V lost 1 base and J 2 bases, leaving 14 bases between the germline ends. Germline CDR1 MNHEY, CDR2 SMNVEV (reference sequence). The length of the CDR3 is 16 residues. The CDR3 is CASSLLPGQQQETQYF. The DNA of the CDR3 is TGTGCCAGCAGTTTATTGCCGGGACAACAACAAGAGACCCAGTACTTC.

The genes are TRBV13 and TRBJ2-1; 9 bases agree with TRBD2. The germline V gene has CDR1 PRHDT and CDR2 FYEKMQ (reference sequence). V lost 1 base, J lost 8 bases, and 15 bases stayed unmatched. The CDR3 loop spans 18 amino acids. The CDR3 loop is CASSLAGREGRSGHEQFF. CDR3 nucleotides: TGTGCCAGCAGCTTAGCGGGGCGGGAGGGCCGCTCGGGCCATGAGCAGTTCTTC. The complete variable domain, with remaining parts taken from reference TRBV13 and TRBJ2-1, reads AAGVIQSPRHLIKEKRETATLKCYPIPRHDTVYWYQQGPGQDPQFLISFYEKMQSDKGSIPDRFSAQQFSDYHSELNMSSLELGDSALYFCASSLAGREGRSGHEQFFGPGTRLTVL.

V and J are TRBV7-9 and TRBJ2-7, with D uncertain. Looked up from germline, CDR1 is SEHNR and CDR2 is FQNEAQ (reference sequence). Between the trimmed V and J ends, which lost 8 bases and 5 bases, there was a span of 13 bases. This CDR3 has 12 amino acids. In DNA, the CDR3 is TGTGCCAGCGGAGAACTGAGCGACGAGCAGTACTTC. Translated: CASGELSDEQYF.

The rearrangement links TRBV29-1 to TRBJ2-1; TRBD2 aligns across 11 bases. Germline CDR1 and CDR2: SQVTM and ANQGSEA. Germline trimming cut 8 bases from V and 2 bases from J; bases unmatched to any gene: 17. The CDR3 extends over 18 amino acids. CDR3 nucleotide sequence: TGCAGCCCGAGACCGGGACTAGCGGTGGTAGAGGCCTACAATGAGCAGTTCTTC. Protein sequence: CSPRPGLAVVEAYNEQFF.

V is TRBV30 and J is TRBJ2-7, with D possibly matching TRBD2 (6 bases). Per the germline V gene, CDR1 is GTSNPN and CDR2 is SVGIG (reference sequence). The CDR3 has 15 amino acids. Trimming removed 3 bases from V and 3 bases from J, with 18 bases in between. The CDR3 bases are TGTGCCTGGAGAGACCCCCGGGGGTCCCACTACGAGCAGTACTTC. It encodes CAWRDPRGSHYEQYF.

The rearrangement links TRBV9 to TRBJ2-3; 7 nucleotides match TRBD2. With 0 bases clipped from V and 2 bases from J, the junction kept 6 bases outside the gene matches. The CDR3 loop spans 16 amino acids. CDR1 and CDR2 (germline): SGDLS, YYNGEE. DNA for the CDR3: TGTGCCAGCAGCGTAGCCGGACTAGGCTACACAGATACGCAGTATTTT. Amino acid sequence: CASSVAGLGYTDTQYF.

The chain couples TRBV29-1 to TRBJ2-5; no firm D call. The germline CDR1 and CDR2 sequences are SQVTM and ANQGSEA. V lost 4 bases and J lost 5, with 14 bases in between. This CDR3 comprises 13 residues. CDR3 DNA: TGCAGCGTTGTCTTTTGGAACGAGGAGACCCAGTACTTC. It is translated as CSVVFWNEETQYF.

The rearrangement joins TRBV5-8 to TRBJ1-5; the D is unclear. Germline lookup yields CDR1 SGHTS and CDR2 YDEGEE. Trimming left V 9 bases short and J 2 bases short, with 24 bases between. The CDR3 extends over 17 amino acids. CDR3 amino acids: CATSNIAGSIGNQPQHF. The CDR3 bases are TGTGCCACTTCGAATATAGCGGGGTCCATTGGCAATCAGCCCCAGCATTTT.

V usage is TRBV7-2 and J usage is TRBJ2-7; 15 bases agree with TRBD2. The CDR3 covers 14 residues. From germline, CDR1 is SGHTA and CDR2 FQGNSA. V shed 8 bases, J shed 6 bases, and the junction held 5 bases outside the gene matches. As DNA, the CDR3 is TGTGCCAGCGGACCGGGACTAGCGGGAGGCGAGCAGTACTTC. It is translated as CASGPGLAGGEQYF.

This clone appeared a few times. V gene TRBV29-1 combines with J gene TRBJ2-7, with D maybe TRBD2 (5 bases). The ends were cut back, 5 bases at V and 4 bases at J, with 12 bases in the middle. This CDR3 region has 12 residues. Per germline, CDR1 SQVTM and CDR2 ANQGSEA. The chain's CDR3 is CSVKEDFYEQYF. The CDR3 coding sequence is TGCAGCGTTAAGGAGGACTTTTACGAGCAGTACTTC.

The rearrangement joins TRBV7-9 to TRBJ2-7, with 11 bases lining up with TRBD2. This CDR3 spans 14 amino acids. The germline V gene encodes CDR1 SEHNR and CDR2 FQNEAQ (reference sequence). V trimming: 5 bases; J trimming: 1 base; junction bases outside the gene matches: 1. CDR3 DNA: TGTGCCAGCAGCACTAGCGGGAGTTCCTACGAGCAGTACTTC. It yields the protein CASSTSGSSYEQYF.

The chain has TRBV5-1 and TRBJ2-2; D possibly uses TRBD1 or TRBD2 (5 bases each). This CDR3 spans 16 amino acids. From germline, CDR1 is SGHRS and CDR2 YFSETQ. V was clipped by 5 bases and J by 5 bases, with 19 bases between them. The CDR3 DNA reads TGCGCCAGCAGTCCCATTCGAGGGGAGATAACCGGGGAGCTGTTTTTT. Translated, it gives CASSPIRGEITGELFF.

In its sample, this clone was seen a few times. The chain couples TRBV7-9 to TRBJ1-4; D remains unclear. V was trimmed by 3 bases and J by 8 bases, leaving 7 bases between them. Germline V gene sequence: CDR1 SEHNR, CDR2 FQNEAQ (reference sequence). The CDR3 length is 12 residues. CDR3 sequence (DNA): TGTGCCAGCAGCTTTCCGGGAGAAAAACTGTTTTTT. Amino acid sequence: CASSFPGEKLFF.

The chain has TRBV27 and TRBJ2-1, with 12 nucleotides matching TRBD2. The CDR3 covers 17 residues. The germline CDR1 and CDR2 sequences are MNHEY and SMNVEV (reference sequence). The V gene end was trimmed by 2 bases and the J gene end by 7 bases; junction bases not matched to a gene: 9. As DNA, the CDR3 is TGTGCCAGCAGTTTAAGTGTCCTAGCGGGAGGGCCGAATGAGCAGTTCTTC. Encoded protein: CASSLSVLAGGPNEQFF.